This T cell receptor (beta chain) was captured by sequencing in a study of blood T cell repertoires in COVID-19 (dated by TCRdb to the early 2020s). For the wider study: Collaborator samples came from the United States, Italy and Spain and covered acute and convalescent phases of COVID-19. The material from the prospective study consisted of cDNA or gDNA derived from T cells, B-cell-depleted T cells, or PBMCs. Subjects who had been exposed to COVID-19, were actively infected with it, or had recovered from it provided the deeply sampled blood TCRbeta repertoires that made up the dataset. The repertoires were released in a freely available public database intended as a resource for research on the immune response to SARS-CoV-2. The samples were drawn from two sources: the first 160 participants of the ongoing ImmuneRACE study, and over 950 subjects contributed by 6 global collaborators. Nearly every sample came with metadata listing a de-identified subject ID, COVID-19 status, age in years and sex. Where available, HLA class I and class II types were taken from metadata supplied by the sample provider and were not determined by assay-based typing.

TCRbeta CDR3 regions were amplified from genomic DNA using the immunoSEQ Assay, a bias-controlled multiplex PCR. The study's processing was this. The number of nucleated cells in each sample was estimated from the amplification of reference gene primers within the assay. To quantify the absolute abundance of each unique TCRbeta CDR3 rearrangement, sequence reads were collapsed and filtered. Productive Simpson clonality was computed per sample as the square root of Simpson's diversity index over productive rearrangements. Here the immuneACCESS table is served through TCRdb, limited to in-frame sequences with V and J called. Missing clones are a known gap in these copies; in checked studies unresolved V genes cover under half, and the rest lacks a known reason. V, J and clone size are taken as reported in that table, and D and trimming were inferred from the DNA itself. The sample table shows 200,000 to 250,000 clones, and 80% to 90% are seen once. Together, the top ten hold roughly 2.5% of the sample.

One collaborating source in Seattle enrolled patients during active infection and followed them longitudinally through the course of disease. The collaborating institutions used their own protocols to collect whole blood in K2EDTA tubes. For TCRbeta analysis, collaborator samples were shipped as frozen whole blood, as isolated PBMCs, or as DNA extracted from either sample type. Results and caveats for the whole study, not just this receptor: Clinical and demographic metadata were provided uncurated, with the amount varying by source and participant.

The germline V gene (reference sequence) supplies CDR1 SEHNR and CDR2 FQNEAQ. There are 12 amino acids in the CDR3, from cysteine to phenylalanine inclusive. Left in the record is the CDR3 DNA by itself, 36 bases read in frame from the first base. As concerns this clone: The antigen it binds to is not known. Compared with germline, one end of the junction differs, possibly owing to a read error.

The V and J genes are TRBV7-9 and TRBJ1-2, and 7 bases in between align with TRBD1. Material: peripheral blood. The sequence came from a man aged 25-45 years with COVID-19, enrolled during active disease. CDR3 protein: CASSLGSDRPAF. The sequence in DNA is TGTGCCAGCAGCTTAGGGTCGGACAGGCCGGCCTTC.